Listed here are 2 T cell receptor beta chains from one sample, sequenced in a study of T cell clonality in common variable immunodeficiency. Produced via immunoSEQ multiplex PCR; TCRdb's table is partial and in-frame only. The table lists some 64,000 clones, no singletons, with about 1.8% in the top ten. The sample was peripheral blood mononuclear cells. The receptors here all came from a person aged 18 to 69 in good health.

This clone was counted many times. The read halts 3 residues ahead of the CDR3 end, with the missing end drawn from the germline J gene. The chain joins TRBV7-6 to TRBJ2-3; 9 bases agree with TRBD2. Losses at the gene ends were 1 base for V and 6 bases for J; bases not matched to a gene: 8. Germline CDR1 SGHVS, CDR2 FNYEAQ. CDR3 length: 16 residues. The part of the CDR3 DNA that was read is TGTGCCAGCAGCTTAGATTTAGCGGGGGAACGGGATACG. This translates into CASSLDLAGERDT. The full CDR3 is CASSLDLAGERDTQYF.

The CDR3 loop reads CASREGTGGNEQFF. Incomplete CDR3 DNA: TGTGCCAGCAGGGAGGGGACAGGGGGTAATGAG. The V call is TRBV5-5, the J call TRBJ2-1; TRBD1 matches 11 bases. The CDR3 end falls 3 residues outside the read, so it is completed with the germline J gene. V was pared by 5 bases and J by 7 bases, with 5 bases of the junction left unmatched. The length of the CDR3 is 14 residues. CDR1 and CDR2 (germline): SGHKS, YYEKEE (reference sequence).